The sequence of this T cell receptor (beta chain) was determined in a study of T cells after yellow fever vaccination. Whole-study findings and limits: Secondary responses were weaker yet peaked faster, day 5 versus 15.

TCRdb redid the calling of the 5' RACE reads with MiXCR, one entry per CDR3 protein. Here the sample spans around 310,000 distinct CDR3 sequences, 8.7% being singletons. The germline V gene encodes CDR1 MNHEY and CDR2 SVGEGT. The junction had 6 bases not matched to a gene; V was cut back by 6 bases and J by 4 bases. The CDR3 covers 14 residues. This clonotype was seen more than once but under ten times. Its antigen is as yet unknown. V and J are TRBV6-2 or TRBV6-3 and TRBJ1-1; the match to TRBD1 covers 9 bases. Source: PBMCs, taken on the day of the first yellow fever vaccination. This TCR derives from a man younger than 30 who received the YFV17D yellow fever vaccine. The CDR3 loop is CASSWDRVFTEAFF. CDR3 bases: TGTGCCAGCAGCTGGGACAGGGTCTTCACTGAAGCTTTCTTT.